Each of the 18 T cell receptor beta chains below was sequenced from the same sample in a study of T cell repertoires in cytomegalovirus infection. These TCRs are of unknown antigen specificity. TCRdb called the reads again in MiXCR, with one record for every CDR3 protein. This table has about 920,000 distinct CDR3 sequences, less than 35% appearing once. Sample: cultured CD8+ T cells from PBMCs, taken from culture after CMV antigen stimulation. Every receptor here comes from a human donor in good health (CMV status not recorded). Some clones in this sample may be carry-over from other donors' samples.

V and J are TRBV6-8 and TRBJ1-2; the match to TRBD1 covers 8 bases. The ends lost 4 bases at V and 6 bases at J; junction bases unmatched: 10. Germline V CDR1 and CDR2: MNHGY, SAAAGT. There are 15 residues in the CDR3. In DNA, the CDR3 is TGTGCCAGCAGTTCGGCGGGACAGGTCACGAATGGCTACACCTTC. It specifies CASSSAGQVTNGYTF.

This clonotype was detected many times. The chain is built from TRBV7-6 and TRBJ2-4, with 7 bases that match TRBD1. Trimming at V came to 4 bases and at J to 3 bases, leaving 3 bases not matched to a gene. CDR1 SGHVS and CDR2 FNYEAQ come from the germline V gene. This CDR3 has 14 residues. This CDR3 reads CASSSRDSKNIQYF. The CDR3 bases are TGTGCCAGCAGCTCCAGGGACAGCAAAAACATTCAGTACTTC.

CDR3 DNA: TGTGCCAGCAGTGATTGGACACGGATTTCTAATCAGCCCCAGCATTTT. Its translation: CASSDWTRISNQPQHF. The chain employs TRBV6-1 and TRBJ1-5; TRBD1 is a possible D gene (5 bases). The CDR3 extends over 16 amino acids. The V gene's germline CDR1 is MNHNS and CDR2 SASEGT. The V and J ends lost 3 bases and 4 bases respectively, with 16 bases between them.

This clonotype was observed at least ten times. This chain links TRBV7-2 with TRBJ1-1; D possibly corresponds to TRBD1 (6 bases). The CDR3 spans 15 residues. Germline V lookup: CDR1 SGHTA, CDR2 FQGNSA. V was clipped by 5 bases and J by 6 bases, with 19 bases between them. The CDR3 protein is CASSQIPTGDPEAFF. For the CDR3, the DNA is TGTGCCAGCAGCCAGATCCCGACAGGCGATCCTGAAGCTTTCTTT.

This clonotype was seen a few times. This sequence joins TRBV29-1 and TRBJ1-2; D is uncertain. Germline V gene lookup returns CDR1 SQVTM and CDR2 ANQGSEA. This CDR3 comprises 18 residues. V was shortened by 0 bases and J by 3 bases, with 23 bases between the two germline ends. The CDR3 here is CSVEDSGGPTTEHYGYTF. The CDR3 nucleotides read TGCAGCGTTGAAGATTCAGGAGGTCCGACCACCGAGCACTATGGCTACACCTTC. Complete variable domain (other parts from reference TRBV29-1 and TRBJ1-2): SAVISQKPSRDICQRGTSLTIQCQVDSQVTMMFWYRQQPGQSLTLIATANQGSEATYESGFVIDKFPISRPNLTFSTLTVSNMSPEDSSIYLCSVEDSGGPTTEHYGYTFGSGTRLTVV.

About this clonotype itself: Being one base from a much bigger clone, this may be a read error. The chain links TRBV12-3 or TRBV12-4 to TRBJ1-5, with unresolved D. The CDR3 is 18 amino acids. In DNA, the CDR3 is TGTGCCAGCAGTGACGAACTACCCCCTCTGAAGGGCAATCAGTCCCAGCATTTT. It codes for CASSDELPPLKGNQSQHF.

In DNA form, the CDR3 reads TGTGCCAGCAGTGAGTCTGACAGTTTAACCGGGGAGCTGTTTTTT. It encodes CASSESDSLTGELFF. The chain recombines TRBV6-1 with TRBJ2-2, with a weak D call TRBD1 (5 bases). The ends were cut back, 3 bases at V and 5 bases at J, with 13 bases in the middle. Germline lookup yields CDR1 MNHNS and CDR2 SASEGT. This CDR3 contains 15 residues.

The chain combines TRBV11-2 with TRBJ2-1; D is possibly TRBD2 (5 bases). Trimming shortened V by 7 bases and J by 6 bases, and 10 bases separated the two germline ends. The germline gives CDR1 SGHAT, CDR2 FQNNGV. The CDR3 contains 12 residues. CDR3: CASMAGGNEQFF. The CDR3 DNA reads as TGTGCCAGCATGGCGGGTGGCAATGAGCAGTTCTTC.

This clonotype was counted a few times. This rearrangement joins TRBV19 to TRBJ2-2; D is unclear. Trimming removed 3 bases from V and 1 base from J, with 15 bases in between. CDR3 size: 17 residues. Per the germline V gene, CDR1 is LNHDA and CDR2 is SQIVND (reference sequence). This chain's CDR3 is CASSIRPRVVNTGELFF. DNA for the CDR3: TGTGCCAGTAGTATCCGCCCCCGGGTTGTGAACACCGGGGAGCTGTTTTTT.

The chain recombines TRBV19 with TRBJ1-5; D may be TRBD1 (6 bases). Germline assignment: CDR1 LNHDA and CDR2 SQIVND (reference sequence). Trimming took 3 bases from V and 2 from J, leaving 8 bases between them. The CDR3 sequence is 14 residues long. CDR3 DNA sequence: TGTGCCAGTAGTATGGAGGGGGGCAATCAGCCCCAGCATTTT. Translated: CASSMEGGNQPQHF.

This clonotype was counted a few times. The CDR3 sequence: CASSPGGGPEETQYF. The CDR3 DNA reads as TGTGCCAGCAGCCCTGGTGGGGGTCCGGAAGAGACCCAGTACTTC. The chain carries TRBV11-2 and TRBJ2-5; the D call may be TRBD1 or TRBD2 (5 bases each). Germline lookup yields CDR1 SGHAT and CDR2 FQNNGV. The CDR3 contains 15 residues. Trimming took 5 bases from V and 3 from J, leaving 16 bases between them.

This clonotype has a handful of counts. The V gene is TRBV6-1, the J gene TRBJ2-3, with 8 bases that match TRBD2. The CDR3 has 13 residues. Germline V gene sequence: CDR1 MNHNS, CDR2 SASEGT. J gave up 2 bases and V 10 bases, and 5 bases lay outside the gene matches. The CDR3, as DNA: TGTGCCACTAGCGGGTCGAACACAGATACGCAGTATTTT. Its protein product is CATSGSNTDTQYF.

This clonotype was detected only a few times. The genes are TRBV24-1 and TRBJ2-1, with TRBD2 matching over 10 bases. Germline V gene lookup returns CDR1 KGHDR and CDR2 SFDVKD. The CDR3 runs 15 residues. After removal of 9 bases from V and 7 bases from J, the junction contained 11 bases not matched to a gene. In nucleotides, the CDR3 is TGTGCCACCGCCCGGGGAGCGGGGGGGCATAATGAGCAGTTCTTC. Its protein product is CATARGAGGHNEQFF.

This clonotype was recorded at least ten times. The CDR3, as DNA: TGTGCCAGCAGTATCTCCCCCTACACAGATACGCAGTATTTT. It translates to CASSISPYTDTQYF. V usage is TRBV6-5 and J usage is TRBJ2-3; D is unresolved. CDR3 size: 14 residues. In germline, CDR1 is MNHEY, CDR2 SVGAGI. Trimming cost V 5 bases and J 2 bases, with 11 bases left between them.

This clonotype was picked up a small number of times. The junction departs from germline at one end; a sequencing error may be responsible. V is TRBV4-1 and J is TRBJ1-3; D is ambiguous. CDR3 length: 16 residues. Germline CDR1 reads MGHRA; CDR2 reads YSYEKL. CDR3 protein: CASSQDPAGSGNTIYF. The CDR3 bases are TGTGCCAGCAGCCAAGATCCCGCTGGATCCGGAAACACCATATATTTT.

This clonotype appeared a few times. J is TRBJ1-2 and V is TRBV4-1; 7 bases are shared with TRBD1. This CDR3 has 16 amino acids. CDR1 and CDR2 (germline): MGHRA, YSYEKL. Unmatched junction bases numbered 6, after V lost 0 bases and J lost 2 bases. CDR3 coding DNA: TGCGCCAGCAGCCAAGAACAGGGGCGGTTCAACTATGGCTACACCTTC. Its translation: CASSQEQGRFNYGYTF.

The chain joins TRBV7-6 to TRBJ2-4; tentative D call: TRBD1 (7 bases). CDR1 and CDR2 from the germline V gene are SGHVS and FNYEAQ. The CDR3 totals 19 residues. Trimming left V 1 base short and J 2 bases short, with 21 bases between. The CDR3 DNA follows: TGTGCCAGCAGCTTAGTCGGCAGGGGGGTGGCAAAAACCAAAAACATTCAGTACTTC. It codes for CASSLVGRGVAKTKNIQYF.

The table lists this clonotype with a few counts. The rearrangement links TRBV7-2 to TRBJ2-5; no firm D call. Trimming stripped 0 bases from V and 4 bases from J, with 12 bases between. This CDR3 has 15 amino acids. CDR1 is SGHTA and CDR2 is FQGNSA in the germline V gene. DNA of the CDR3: TGTGCCAGCAGCTTAGCGCTGGGCTCCAGAGAGACCCAGTACTTC. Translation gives CASSLALGSRETQYF.